Listed here are 10 T cell receptor beta chains from one sample, sequenced in a study of shared clonotypes between healthy human individuals. The naive CD8 fraction comprised CD45RO-negative cells positively selected for CCR7 and excluded terminally differentiated effector memory CD45RA+ cells. Generated by immunoSEQ multiplex PCR, the TCRdb table keeps only in-frame clones and is missing some. The sample records hundreds of thousands of clones, roughly 98% being singletons. Sequenced: naive CD8+ T cells sorted from blood. The receptors come from a man between 25 and 39 years old in good health.

The rearrangement joins TRBV5-6 to TRBJ2-1, with 10 bases aligning to TRBD2. Germline V CDR1 and CDR2: SGHDT, YYEEEE. The CDR3 extends over 18 amino acids. Trimming took 0 bases from V and 8 from J; bases not matched to a gene: 14. DNA of the CDR3: TGTGCCAGCAGCTTGGGGACGGTAGCGGGAGGTCCGAGTGATGAGCAGTTCTTC. Amino acid sequence: CASSLGTVAGGPSDEQFF. The whole variable domain, filled in from reference TRBV5-6 and TRBJ2-1, reads DAGVTQSPTHLIKTRGQQVTLRCSPKSGHDTVSWYQQALGQGPQFIFQYYEEEERQRGNFPDRFSGHQFPNYSSELNVNALLLGDSALYLCASSLGTVAGGPSDEQFFGPGTRLTVL.

The gene calls are TRBV27 and TRBJ2-1; tentatively, D is TRBD1 (5 bases). The CDR3 extends over 15 amino acids. V was clipped by 3 bases and J by 7 bases, with 16 bases between them. Germline values: CDR1 MNHEY, CDR2 SMNVEV (reference sequence). The CDR3 loop is CASSLARYQGNEQFF. The CDR3 DNA sequence: TGTGCCAGCAGTTTGGCCAGGTACCAGGGAAATGAGCAGTTCTTC.

The chain carries TRBV29-1 and TRBJ2-7; a possible D gene is TRBD1 (6 bases). Deletions cut 3 bases from V and 3 bases from J, with 9 bases between. The CDR3 sequence is 12 residues long. The V gene's germline CDR1 is SQVTM and CDR2 ANQGSEA. For the CDR3, the DNA is TGCAGCGTTGAGTTACAGGGCTACGAGCAGTACTTC. It specifies CSVELQGYEQYF.

About this clone: In the same sample, other DNA sequences code for this CDR3. The chain combines TRBV27 with TRBJ2-7; TRBD1 matches 8 bases. The V gene end was trimmed by 4 bases and the J gene end by 1 base; junction bases not matched to a gene: 0. This CDR3 has 13 residues. Per germline, CDR1 MNHEY and CDR2 SMNVEV (reference sequence). In nucleotides, the CDR3 is TGTGCCAGCAGTTACAGGGGGTCCTACGAGCAGTACTTC. It encodes CASSYRGSYEQYF.

This clone has a single count. The rearrangement links TRBV7-2 to TRBJ1-2; 7 bases line up with TRBD1. V trimming: 1 base; J trimming: 2 bases; junction bases outside the gene matches: 4. CDR1 and CDR2 from the germline V gene are SGHTA and FQGNSA. The CDR3 is 15 amino acids. The CDR3: CASSLVGTANYGYTF. The CDR3 bases are TGTGCCAGCAGCTTAGTCGGGACAGCCAACTATGGCTACACCTTC.

The chain employs TRBV10-3 and TRBJ2-7, with 13 bases lining up with TRBD2. Germline V gene lookup returns CDR1 ENHRY and CDR2 SYGVKD. The CDR3 runs to 13 residues. The CDR3, as DNA: TGTGTTACTAGCGGGAGGGACCAGTACGAGCAGTACTTC. Protein sequence: CVTSGRDQYEQYF.

The chain joins TRBV9 to TRBJ2-1; D is perhaps TRBD2 (6 bases). Germline lookup yields CDR1 SGDLS and CDR2 YYNGEE. Trimming stripped 2 bases from V and 4 bases from J, with 13 bases between. This CDR3 has 15 residues. CDR3 DNA: TGTGCCAGCAGCGTTGAAAGCGGGTTGTACAATGAGCAGTTCTTC. Translation gives CASSVESGLYNEQFF.

The chain combines TRBV7-3 with TRBJ2-3; D assignment may be TRBD1 or TRBD2 (6 bases each). The CDR3 extends over 15 amino acids. V was pared by 0 bases and J by 6 bases, with 13 bases between. Germline loops: CDR1 SGHTA, CDR2 FQGTGA. DNA for the CDR3: TGTGCCAGCAGCTTAACGCCCAGGGGAGGTGATACGCAGTATTTT. This codes for CASSLTPRGGDTQYF. Looking up the rest from reference TRBV7-3 and TRBJ2-3 gives the full variable domain: GAGVSQTPSNKVTEKGKYVELRCDPISGHTALYWYRQSLGQGPEFLIYFQGTGAADDSGLPNDRFFAVRPEGSVSTLKIQRTERGDSAVYLCASSLTPRGGDTQYFGPGTRLTVL.

To note about this clone: The junction differs from germline at one of its ends, possibly a read error. This sequence joins TRBV13 and TRBJ2-1; maybe TRBD2 (6 bases). This CDR3 region has 16 residues. Germline V lookup: CDR1 PRHDT, CDR2 FYEKMQ (reference sequence). CDR3 amino acids: CASSLGGGGTYNEQFF. CDR3 sequence (DNA): TGTGCCAGCAGCCTAGGTGGCGGAGGGACCTACAATGAGCAGTTCTTC.

The chain uses TRBV7-7 and TRBJ1-1, with D uncertain. Germline CDR1 and CDR2: SSHAT and FNYEAQ (reference sequence). Trimming shortened V by 5 bases and J by 2 bases, and 18 bases separated the two germline ends. The CDR3 consists of 16 residues. The DNA for the CDR3 is TGTGCCAGCAGCCCCCTGGGTCCCAGGCCTAACACTGAAGCTTTCTTT. It is translated as CASSPLGPRPNTEAFF. Drawing the rest from reference TRBV7-7 and TRBJ1-1, the complete variable domain is GAGVSQSPRYKVTKRGQDVTLRCDPISSHATLYWYQQALGQGPEFLTYFNYEAQPDKSGLPSDRFSAERPEGSISTLTIQRTEQRDSAMYRCASSPLGPRPNTEAFFGQGTRLTVV.